These 23 T cell receptor beta chains originate from one sample sequenced in a study of PD-1 blockade in classical Hodgkin lymphoma. Only in-frame clones appear in the TCRdb table, and some are missing; sequencing was by immunoSEQ multiplex PCR. Of 20,000 to 25,000 clones in the sample, about 73% were seen once. Exposure to brentuximab vedotin varied, and each patient had relapsed following autologous stem cell transplantation. The specimen comprised peripheral blood mononuclear cells (PBMCs), sampled before the second cycle of nivolumab. The receptors here all came from a human donor with classical Hodgkin lymphoma.

By frequency in the sample, this clone is medium-sized. The chain uses TRBV27 and TRBJ2-1; the D is unclear. Per the germline V gene, CDR1 is MNHEY and CDR2 is SMNVEV (reference sequence). This CDR3 is 15 amino acids long. The V end lost 0 bases, the J end lost 5 bases, and 11 bases lay between the germline ends. CDR3 DNA: TGTGCCAGCAGTTTATCGGCCGTAACCAACAATGAGCAGTTCTTC. Its protein product is CASSLSAVTNNEQFF.

CDR3 residues: CASSEGGPVLFF. The CDR3 DNA is TGTGCCAGCAGTGAAGGGGGGCCGGTACTTTTCTTT. The V and J genes are TRBV2 and TRBJ1-1; D perhaps matches TRBD1 (6 bases). Deletions cut 1 base from V and 13 bases from J, with 13 bases between. This CDR3 spans 12 amino acids. Germline V CDR1 and CDR2: SNHLY, FYNNEI.

The chain recombines TRBV5-1 with TRBJ2-7, with D perhaps TRBD2 (6 bases). The CDR3 is 13 residues long. V shed 3 bases and J shed 2 bases, with 9 bases lying between them. Germline CDR1 SGHRS, CDR2 YFSETQ. CDR3 amino acids: CASSWDLTYEQYF. The DNA for the CDR3 is TGCGCCAGCAGCTGGGACTTAACCTACGAGCAGTACTTC.

The J gene is TRBJ2-5, the V gene TRBV5-1; 11 bases are a match to TRBD2. Germline V gives CDR1 SGHRS, CDR2 YFSETQ. This CDR3 is 15 amino acids long. V gave up 4 bases and J gave up 2 bases; unmatched junction bases: 4. In nucleotides, the CDR3 is TGCGCCAGCAGCGGAGGGACTAGCGGACAAGAGACCCAGTACTTC. Its protein product is CASSGGTSGQETQYF.

The V and J genes are TRBV7-9 and TRBJ2-3; TRBD1 is a possible D gene (7 bases). The CDR3 consists of 16 residues. The V gene's germline CDR1 is SEHNR and CDR2 FQNEAQ (reference sequence). Trimming took 5 bases from V and 7 from J, leaving 22 bases between them. The CDR3 spells CASSDNRGGNGHTQYF. For the CDR3, the DNA is TGTGCCAGCAGCGACAACAGGGGCGGGAATGGGCATACGCAGTATTTT. Supplemented by reference TRBV7-9 and TRBJ2-3, the full variable domain reads DTGVSQNPRHKITKRGQNVTFRCDPISEHNRLYWYRQTLGQGPEFLTYFQNEAQLEKSRLLSDRFSAERPKGSFSTLEIQRTEQGDSAMYLCASSDNRGGNGHTQYFGPGTRLTVL.

CDR3 protein: CASSLVYGVGANVLTF. The CDR3 region has the DNA TGTGCCAGCAGCTTGGTTTATGGGGTTGGGGCCAACGTCCTGACTTTC. This sequence joins TRBV5-4 and TRBJ2-6, with D uncertain. CDR1 and CDR2 (germline): SGHNT, YYREEE (reference sequence). This CDR3 spans 16 amino acids. Trimming took 0 bases from V and 3 from J, leaving 10 bases between them.

The gene calls are TRBV5-1 and TRBJ2-3; TRBD2 might be the D (6 bases). From germline, CDR1 is SGHRS and CDR2 YFSETQ. The CDR3 totals 14 residues. The ends were cut back, 4 bases at V and 7 bases at J, with 16 bases in the middle. CDR3 loop: CASSPQAGGNTQYF. DNA for the CDR3: TGCGCCAGCAGCCCTCAGGCGGGCGGGAATACGCAGTATTTT.

The J gene is TRBJ2-7, the V gene TRBV28; D is possibly TRBD1 or TRBD2 (5 bases each). The CDR3 covers 13 residues. CDR1 and CDR2 from the germline V gene are MDHEN and SYDVKM. Trimming pared 8 bases from V and 2 bases from J, leaving 13 bases between. CDR3 sequence (DNA): TGTGCCAGCGTGGGACCGAACACCTACGAGCAGTACTTC. Amino acid sequence: CASVGPNTYEQYF.

This chain connects TRBV7-6 to TRBJ1-5; 9 positions agree with TRBD1. The V gene end was trimmed by 4 bases and the J gene end by 0 bases; junction bases not matched to a gene: 4. CDR3 length equals 16 residues. Germline assignment: CDR1 SGHVS and CDR2 FNYEAQ. CDR3 in DNA: TGTGCCAGCAGCTGGGGGACAGGGAATAGCAATCAGCCCCAGCATTTT. It yields the protein CASSWGTGNSNQPQHF.

The J gene is TRBJ2-1, the V gene TRBV7-8; tentatively, D is TRBD2 (5 bases). V lost 1 base and J lost 4, with 11 bases in between. The CDR3 totals 15 residues. Germline V gene sequence: CDR1 SGHVS, CDR2 FQNEAQ. The DNA for the CDR3 is TGTGCCAGCAGCTTAGTAAGCGGCGGGTACAATGAGCAGTTCTTC. It yields the protein CASSLVSGGYNEQFF. Full variable domain (outside the CDR3, taken from reference TRBV7-8 and TRBJ2-1): GAGVSQSPRYKVAKRGQDVALRCDPISGHVSLFWYQQALGQGPEFLTYFQNEAQLDKSGLPSDRFFAERPEGSVSTLKIQRTQQEDSAVYLCASSLVSGGYNEQFFGPGTRLTVL.

This sequence joins TRBV11-2 and TRBJ2-3; D gene unclear. The ends were cut back, 1 base at V and 1 base at J, with 6 bases in the middle. Germline V gene lookup returns CDR1 SGHAT and CDR2 FQNNGV. The CDR3 extends over 14 amino acids. In DNA form, the CDR3 reads TGTGCCAGCAGCTTAGTTGGAGGCACAGATACGCAGTATTTT. This gives the protein CASSLVGGTDTQYF.

The CDR3 region is CASSLGGVAGGREQYF. CDR3 in DNA: TGCGCCAGCAGCCTCGGAGGGGTAGCGGGAGGGCGAGAGCAGTACTTC. The J gene is TRBJ2-7, the V gene TRBV5-1, with 11 bases aligning to TRBD2. This CDR3 contains 16 residues. The germline CDR1 and CDR2 sequences are SGHRS and YFSETQ. Germline trimming cut 4 bases from V and 7 bases from J; bases unmatched to any gene: 13. The variable domain in full, with the rest retrieved from reference TRBV5-1 and TRBJ2-7, is KAGVTQTPRYLIKTRGQQVTLSCSPISGHRSVSWYQQTPGQGLQFLFEYFSETQRNKGNFPGRFSGRQFSNSRSEMNVSTLELGDSALYLCASSLGGVAGGREQYFGPGTRLTVT.

This chain uses TRBV11-2 with TRBJ2-1; weak D call: TRBD2 (6 bases). V lost 5 bases, J lost 8 bases, and 22 bases lay in between. CDR3 length equals 16 residues. In germline, CDR1 is SGHAT, CDR2 FQNNGV. The CDR3 loop is CASSRGRLAPSDEQFF. The CDR3 coding sequence is TGTGCCAGCAGCAGGGGTCGGCTAGCCCCTAGCGATGAGCAGTTCTTC.

The chain couples TRBV30 to TRBJ2-7; TRBD1 aligns across 7 bases. The CDR3 is 13 residues long. V was pared by 5 bases and J by 1 base, with 5 bases of the junction left unmatched. From germline, CDR1 is GTSNPN and CDR2 SVGIG (reference sequence). CDR3 region: CAWGDRVSYEQYF. CDR3 sequence (DNA): TGTGCCTGGGGAGACAGGGTGTCCTACGAGCAGTACTTC. The full variable domain, its missing parts supplied by reference TRBV30 and TRBJ2-7, is SQTIHQWPATLVQPVGSPLSLECTVEGTSNPNLYWYRQAAGRGLQLLFYSVGIGQISSEVPQNLSASRPQDRQFILSSKKLLLSDSGFYLCAWGDRVSYEQYFGPGTRLTVT.

The chain links TRBV4-2 to TRBJ2-1; D is uncertain. V shed 2 bases and J shed 8 bases, with 19 bases lying between them. The germline V gene has CDR1 LGHNA and CDR2 YNFKEQ. This CDR3 comprises 16 residues. The CDR3 loop reads CASSQKAKILLDEQFF. The CDR3 DNA reads as TGTGCCAGCAGCCAAAAAGCCAAGATCTTACTGGATGAGCAGTTCTTC.

The rearrangement links TRBV13 to TRBJ2-7, with TRBD1 identical over 9 bases. In germline, CDR1 is PRHDT, CDR2 FYEKMQ (reference sequence). Germline trimming cut 5 bases from V and 4 bases from J; bases unmatched to any gene: 6. This CDR3 is built from 14 residues. The CDR3 region is CASSPGQGEYEQYF. The CDR3 bases are TGTGCCAGCAGCCCGGGACAGGGAGAATACGAGCAGTACTTC.

Regarding this clone: One junction end does not reproduce the germline sequence, and a read error may be involved. This chain joins TRBV6-1 and TRBJ2-7; no firm D call. The germline V gene encodes CDR1 MNHNS and CDR2 SASEGT. The CDR3 sequence is 13 residues long. The CDR3 bases are TGCGCCAGCAGTCCCCTAGTCCGGTCCGAGCAGTACTTC. This translates into CASSPLVRSEQYF.

This sequence joins TRBV6-1 and TRBJ2-7; 12 nucleotides line up with TRBD2. CDR3 length: 14 amino acids. V was clipped by 7 bases and J by 2 bases; unmatched bases: 3. Germline-derived CDR1 and CDR2 are MNHNS and SASEGT. CDR3 DNA: TGTGCCAGCAAGACTAGCGGGAGCCCCTACGAGCAGTACTTC. As protein: CASKTSGSPYEQYF.

The chain links TRBV15 to TRBJ1-3; D might be TRBD1 (5 bases). Per the germline V gene, CDR1 is LNHNV and CDR2 is YYDKDF (reference sequence). V was trimmed by 4 bases and J by 0 bases, leaving 19 bases between them. The CDR3 is 18 residues long. CDR3 in DNA: TGTGCCACCAGCAAGGGAGGGGCAGGGCAGCTCTCTGGAAACACCATATATTTT. This translates into CATSKGGAGQLSGNTIYF.

This clone has more than one count but fewer than ten. The chain employs TRBV5-6 and TRBJ1-5; D might be TRBD1 (6 bases). Trimming stripped 4 bases from V and 5 bases from J, with 10 bases between. The V gene's germline CDR1 is SGHDT and CDR2 YYEEEE. CDR3 size: 13 residues. This chain's CDR3 is CASSMGQDQPQHF. In nucleotides, the CDR3 is TGTGCCAGCAGCATGGGACAAGATCAGCCCCAGCATTTT.

V and J are TRBV28 and TRBJ2-2, with D maybe TRBD1 (5 bases). Germline CDR1 MDHEN, CDR2 SYDVKM. The CDR3 sequence is 14 residues long. With 8 bases removed from V and 1 base from J, the gap between germline ends came to 11 bases. CDR3 bases: TGTGCCAGCCGACGTCAGGGGAACACCGGGGAGCTGTTTTTT. Protein: CASRRQGNTGELFF. Filled out from reference TRBV28 and TRBJ2-2, the complete variable domain reads DVKVTQSSRYLVKRTGEKVFLECVQDMDHENMFWYRQDPGLGLRLIYFSYDVKMKEKGDIPEGYSVSREKKERFSLILESASTNQTSMYLCASRRQGNTGELFFGEGSRLTVL.

The V call is TRBV10-2, the J call TRBJ1-4, with a weak D call TRBD1 (6 bases). This CDR3 region has 15 residues. Germline V lookup: CDR1 WSHSY, CDR2 SAAADI. V was shortened by 1 base and J by 5 bases, with 11 bases between the two germline ends. CDR3 sequence reads: CASSELRTVNEKLFF. In DNA form, the CDR3 reads TGCGCCAGCAGTGAGTTGCGGACAGTGAATGAAAAACTGTTTTTT.

As to this clone: A junction end diverges from the germline sequence, so it may reflect a read error. The chain combines TRBV5-4 with TRBJ2-1; a possible D gene is TRBD2 (7 bases). This CDR3 is 13 amino acids long. Germline CDR1 reads SGHNT; CDR2 reads YYREEE (reference sequence). This CDR3 is CASSELGGDEQLF. CDR3 DNA: TGTGCCAGCAGCGAACTAGGGGGGGATGAGCAGCTCTTC.